This is a list of T cell receptor beta chains from one sample in a study of breast tumors, draining lymph nodes, adjacent tissues. TCRdb redid the calling of the multiplex PCR reads with MiXCR, one entry per CDR3 protein. The profile shows 150,000 to 200,000 distinct CDR3 sequences, 33% of them singletons. Input material: axillary lymph node tissue. The receptors were gathered from a female donor with breast cancer. Some clones in this sample may be carry-over from other donors' samples. Each CDR3 is given with its conserved first and last residue. The D gene is left open where the match is weak. The size entry is marked missing in some rows and otherwise reads once, few, many or a size class.

.,TRBJ1-1,few,TRBV11-1,CAWSVRLTEAFF,TGTGCCTGGAGTGTCAGGTTGACTGAAGCTTTCTTT
.,TRBJ2-3,many,TRBV4-2,CASSQMTDGRTDTQYF,TGTGCCAGCAGCCAAATGACGGACGGACGCACAGATACGCAGTATTTT
.,TRBJ2-7,many,TRBV11-2,CASSLLEGHEQYF,TGTGCCAGCAGCTTACTTGAGGGCCACGAGCAGTACTTC
.,TRBJ1-1,.,TRBV7-3,CASSSSSEAFF,TGTGCCAGCAGCTCTTCCTCTGAAGCTTTCTTT
.,TRBJ1-1,few,TRBV7-9,CASSNRGNTEAFF,TGTGCCAGCAGCAACCGCGGAAACACTGAAGCTTTCTTT
.,TRBJ2-5,many,TRBV19,CASSLGSGVGETQYF,TGTGCCAGTAGTCTGGGGAGTGGGGTCGGCGAGACCCAGTACTTC
.,TRBJ1-5,many,TRBV19,CASSTLSDRPQHF,TGTGCCAGTAGTACCCTCTCGGACAGACCCCAGCATTTT
TRBD2,TRBJ2-3,many,TRBV4-3,CASSQTSGAGADTQYF,TGCGCCAGCAGTCAAACTAGCGGAGCGGGGGCAGATACGCAGTATTTT
.,TRBJ1-1,.,TRBV19,CASSVQGRTEAFF,TGTGCCAGTAGTGTCCAGGGCCGAACTGAAGCTTTCTTT
.,TRBJ2-7,.,TRBV20-1,CSARVGGSPSEQYF,TGCAGTGCTAGAGTGGGTGGGTCCCCCTCCGAGCAGTACTTC
TRBD1,TRBJ1-1,few,TRBV9,CASRAFRGGLHTEAFF,TGTGCCAGCAGAGCCTTCAGGGGGGGCCTTCACACTGAAGCTTTCTTT
.,TRBJ2-5,many,TRBV11-2,CASSWGSGPQETQYF,TGTGCCAGCAGCTGGGGGTCAGGGCCCCAAGAGACCCAGTACTTC
TRBD1,TRBJ2-5,many,TRBV7-9,CASSLRQGYQETQYF,TGTGCCAGCAGCTTAAGACAGGGGTACCAAGAGACCCAGTACTTC
TRBD2,TRBJ2-7,many,TRBV20-1,CSARDERELYEQYF,TGCAGTGCTAGAGATGAGCGGGAGCTCTACGAGCAGTACTTC
.,TRBJ1-2,many,TRBV11-2,CASSLRGGTALVGYTF,TGTGCCAGCAGCTTACGGGGGGGGACTGCTTTGGTTGGCTACACCTTC
TRBD1,TRBJ1-2,many,TRBV11-2,CASSLGQGGGYTF,TGTGCCAGCAGCTTAGGACAGGGTGGTGGCTACACCTTC
TRBD1,TRBJ2-5,.,TRBV11-2,CASSHLGQRYQEAQYF,TGTGCCAGCAGCCACCTGGGACAGAGGTACCAAGAGGCCCAGTACTTC
.,TRBJ2-3,many,TRBV15,CATSRDRQASTDTQYF,TGTGCCACCAGCAGAGATCGGCAGGCTAGCACAGATACGCAGTATTTT
.,TRBJ2-6,.,TRBV9,CANSLTGTSKANALTF,TGTGCCAACAGCCTGACCGGGACCTCTAAGGCCAACGCCCTGACTTTC
.,TRBJ2-7,many,TRBV7-2,CASSLQGFSYEQYF,TGTGCCAGCAGCTTACAGGGCTTCTCCTACGAGCAGTACTTC
.,TRBJ1-6,many,TRBV9,CASSVAAGSADSPLHF,TGTGCCAGCAGCGTAGCTGCGGGGTCCGCGGATTCACCCCTCCACTTT
TRBD1,TRBJ2-5,.,TRBV9,CASSSPGTGGETQYF,TGTGCCAGCAGCAGCCCCGGGACAGGTGGCGAGACCCAGTACTTC
.,TRBJ2-2,many,TRBV30,CAWSVTGGTGELFF,TGTGCCTGGAGTGTTACCGGGGGCACCGGGGAGCTGTTTTTT
TRBD1,TRBJ2-7,many,TRBV20-1,CSAARGNNYEQYF,TGCAGTGCCGCCAGGGGGAACAACTACGAGCAGTACTTC
TRBD2,TRBJ2-1,many,TRBV15,CATRVGLAGNEQFF,TGTGCCACCCGGGTAGGCCTAGCGGGAAATGAGCAGTTCTTC
.,TRBJ2-7,.,TRBV4-2,CASSQSSEQYF,TGTGCCAGCAGCCAGAGTTCCGAGCAGTACTTC
.,TRBJ1-1,few,TRBV11-1,CASSQTGVDTEAFF,TGTGCCAGCAGCCAGACAGGCGTTGACACTGAAGCTTTCTTT
.,TRBJ2-3,once,TRBV7-2,CASSLVGSSTDTQYF,TGTGCCAGCAGCTTAGTTGGGTCTAGCACAGATACGCAGTATTTT
TRBD2,TRBJ2-5,many,TRBV7-2,CASSKGLAGGGIEPQYF,TGTGCCAGCAGCAAGGGACTAGCGGGAGGAGGAATTGAGCCCCAGTACTTC
.,TRBJ2-6,many,TRBV13,CASSFRGQRRSGANVLTF,TGTGCCAGCAGCTTCAGGGGTCAACGTCGTTCTGGGGCCAACGTCCTGACTTTC
.,TRBJ1-4,few,TRBV24-1,CATNEKLFF,TGTGCAACTAATGAAAAACTGTTTTTT
.,TRBJ2-3,many,TRBV7-9,CASSPTDTQYF,TGTGCCAGCAGCCCCACAGATACGCAGTATTTT
TRBD2,TRBJ2-1,many,TRBV3-1,CASSPLLAGNEQFF,TGTGCCAGCAGCCCCTTGCTAGCGGGCAATGAGCAGTTCTTC
.,TRBJ1-1,.,TRBV7-2,CASSLNQLNTEAFF,TGTGCCAGCAGCTTAAACCAGCTGAACACTGAAGCTTTCTTT
.,TRBJ1-5,many,TRBV28,CASSWTQGIRSNQPQHF,TGTGCCAGCAGTTGGACACAAGGGATCCGAAGCAATCAGCCCCAGCATTTT
.,TRBJ1-4,many,TRBV6-5,CASGEGLPGSEKLFF,TGTGCCAGCGGCGAGGGCCTCCCCGGTAGTGAAAAACTGTTTTTT
.,TRBJ2-1,few,TRBV27,CASSLWGDYNEQFF,TGTGCCAGCAGTTTATGGGGGGATTACAATGAGCAGTTCTTC
TRBD2,TRBJ2-5,.,TRBV20-1,CSAGSGGAQETQYF,TGCAGTGCTGGAAGCGGGGGGGCTCAAGAGACCCAGTACTTC
.,TRBJ2-1,.,TRBV9,CASSVAGATLNEQFF,TGTGCCAGCAGCGTAGCGGGGGCCACGCTCAATGAGCAGTTCTTC
.,TRBJ2-5,many,TRBV7-9,CASSLRGNQETQYF,TGTGCCAGCAGCTTAAGGGGGAACCAAGAGACCCAGTACTTC
TRBD2,TRBJ2-1,few,TRBV20-1,CSARDPVLAANYNEQFF,TGCAGTGCTAGAGATCCCGTACTAGCGGCGAACTACAATGAGCAGTTCTTC
.,TRBJ2-3,many,TRBV5-4,CASSLQGLADTQYF,TGTGCCAGCAGCTTGCAAGGGTTGGCAGATACGCAGTATTTT
.,TRBJ2-5,many,TRBV6-1,CASSRHKETQYF,TGTGCCAGCAGTCGGCATAAAGAGACCCAGTACTTC
TRBD1,TRBJ1-3,many,TRBV5-1,CASSLDRGGGNTIYF,TGCGCCAGCAGCTTGGACAGGGGAGGTGGAAACACCATATATTTT
.,TRBJ2-7,.,TRBV6-2/TRBV6-3,CASSYVLTTTYEQYF,TGTGCCAGCAGTTATGTCCTAACTACCACCTACGAGCAGTACTTC
TRBD1,TRBJ1-4,many,TRBV5-1,CASSPDRGGREKLFF,TGCGCCAGCAGCCCGGACAGGGGGGGGAGAGAAAAACTGTTTTTT
TRBD2,TRBJ2-7,.,TRBV7-3,CASSPGSGSAYKQYF,TGTGCCAGCAGCCCTGGGAGCGGGAGCGCCTACAAGCAGTACTTC
TRBD2,TRBJ2-2,.,TRBV10-3,CAISESWGSGKTGELFF,TGTGCCATCAGTGAGTCTTGGGGTAGCGGGAAGACCGGGGAGCTGTTTTTT
.,TRBJ2-2,many,TRBV9,CASSVVIGELFF,TGTGCCAGCAGCGTAGTAATCGGGGAGCTGTTTTTT
TRBD1,TRBJ2-1,.,TRBV24-1,CATSDRTGGAYNEQFF,TGTGCCACCAGTGACCGGACAGGGGGCGCCTACAATGAGCAGTTCTTC
TRBD2,TRBJ2-3,many,TRBV20-1,CSAVGGFQYF,TGCAGTGCGGTGGGGGGGTTCCAGTATTTT
TRBD1,TRBJ1-5,many,TRBV9,CASSLQGNNQPQHF,TGTGCCAGCAGCTTACAGGGGAACAATCAGCCCCAGCATTTT
TRBD1,TRBJ2-7,many,TRBV18,CASSRGQGGNYEQYF,TGTGCCAGCTCACGAGGACAGGGTGGGAACTACGAGCAGTACTTC
TRBD2,TRBJ2-7,.,TRBV7-9,CASSPEGLAGVEQHF,TGTGCCAGCAGCCCCGAGGGGCTAGCGGGAGTCGAGCAGCACTTC
.,TRBJ2-1,.,TRBV11-1,CASGPSGGSYYNERFF,TGTGCCAGCGGCCCGAGCGGCGGGTCGTACTACAATGAGCGGTTCTTC